This entry describes one T cell receptor (beta chain). Its specificity is not known. The entry originates in a study of response to subunit inactivated influenza vaccine. CDR3 length equals 15 residues. The V end lost 0 bases, the J end lost 2 bases, and 10 bases lay between the germline ends. CDR1 is DFQATT, CDR2 SNEGSKA, per germline (reference sequence). TCRdb recomputed calls from the RT-PCR reads with MiXCR, one row per CDR3 protein. The table shows hundreds of thousands of distinct CDR3 sequences, with about 15% occurring only once. Study-wide findings and caveats: T cells newly recruited by each seasonal influenza vaccination are few, the authors suggested.

The sequence was obtained from a man aged 45-65 years who received an inactivated influenza vaccine. The chain combines TRBV20-1 with TRBJ2-2; tentatively, D is TRBD2 (6 bases). Sequenced material: PBMCs from blood, taken about 14 days before vaccination. CDR3 loop: CSAREAGPNTGELFF. CDR3 nucleotides: TGCAGTGCTAGAGAGGCGGGACCAAACACCGGGGAGCTGTTTTTT.